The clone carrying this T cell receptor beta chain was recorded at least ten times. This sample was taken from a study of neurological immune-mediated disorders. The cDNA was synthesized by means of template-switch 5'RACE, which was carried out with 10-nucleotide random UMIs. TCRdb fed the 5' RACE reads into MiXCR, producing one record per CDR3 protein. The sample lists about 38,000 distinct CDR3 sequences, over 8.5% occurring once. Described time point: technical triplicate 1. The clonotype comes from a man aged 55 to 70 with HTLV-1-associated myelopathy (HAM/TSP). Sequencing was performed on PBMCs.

CDR3 in amino acids: CASSLIEKGEAFF. CDR3 in DNA: TGCGCCAGCAGCTTGATTGAAAAAGGGGAAGCTTTCTTT. The chain combines TRBV5-1 with TRBJ1-1, with D uncertain. The CDR3 spans 13 residues. Trimming took off 1 base at V and 8 bases at J, with 12 bases between the two ends. CDR1 and CDR2 from the germline V gene are SGHRS and YFSETQ. The whole variable domain, remainder taken from reference TRBV5-1 and TRBJ1-1, is KAGVTQTPRYLIKTRGQQVTLSCSPISGHRSVSWYQQTPGQGLQFLFEYFSETQRNKGNFPGRFSGRQFSNSRSEMNVSTLELGDSALYLCASSLIEKGEAFFGQGTRLTVV.